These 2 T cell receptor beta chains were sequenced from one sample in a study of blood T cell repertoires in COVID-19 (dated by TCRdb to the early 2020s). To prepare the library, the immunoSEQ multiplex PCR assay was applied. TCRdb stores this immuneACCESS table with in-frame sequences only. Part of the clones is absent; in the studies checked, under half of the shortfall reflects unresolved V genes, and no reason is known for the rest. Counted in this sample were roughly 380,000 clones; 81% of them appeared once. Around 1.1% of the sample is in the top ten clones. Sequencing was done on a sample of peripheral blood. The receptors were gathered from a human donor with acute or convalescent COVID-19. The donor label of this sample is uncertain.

In DNA form, the CDR3 reads TGTGCCTGGAGTGTACCAAGGGAGGCCCCTGAAGCTTTCTTT. Translating it yields CAWSVPREAPEAFF. The chain couples TRBV30 to TRBJ1-1, with D uncertain. Trimming pared 0 bases from V and 6 bases from J, leaving 14 bases between. Germline CDR1 is GTSNPN and CDR2 is SVGIG (reference sequence). This CDR3 contains 14 residues.

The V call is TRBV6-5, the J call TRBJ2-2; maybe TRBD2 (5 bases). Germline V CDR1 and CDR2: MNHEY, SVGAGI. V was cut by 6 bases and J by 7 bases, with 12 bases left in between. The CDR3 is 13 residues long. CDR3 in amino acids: CASRRGIGGELFF. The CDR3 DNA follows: TGTGCCAGCAGACGAGGGATCGGCGGGGAGCTGTTTTTT.